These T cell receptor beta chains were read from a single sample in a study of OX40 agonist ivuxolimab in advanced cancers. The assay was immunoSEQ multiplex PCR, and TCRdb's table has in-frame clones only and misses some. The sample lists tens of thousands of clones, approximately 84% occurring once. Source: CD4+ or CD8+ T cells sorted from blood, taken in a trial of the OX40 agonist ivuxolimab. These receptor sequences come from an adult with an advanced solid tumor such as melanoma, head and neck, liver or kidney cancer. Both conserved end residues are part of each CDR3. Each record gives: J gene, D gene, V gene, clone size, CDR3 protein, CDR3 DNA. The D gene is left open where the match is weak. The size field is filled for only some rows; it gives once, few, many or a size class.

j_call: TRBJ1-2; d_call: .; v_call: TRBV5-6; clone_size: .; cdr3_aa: CASSIPRTRNYGYTF; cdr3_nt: TGTGCCAGCAGCATACCCCGGACACGTAACTATGGCTACACCTTC
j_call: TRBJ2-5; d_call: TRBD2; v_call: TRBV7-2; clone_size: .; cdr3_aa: CASSLGTSGETQYF; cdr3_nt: TGTGCCAGCAGCTTGGGGACTAGCGGGGAGACCCAGTACTTC
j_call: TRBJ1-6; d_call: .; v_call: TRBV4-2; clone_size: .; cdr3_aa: CASSQDNNSPLHF; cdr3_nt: TGTGCCAGCAGCCAAGATAATAATTCACCCCTCCACTTT
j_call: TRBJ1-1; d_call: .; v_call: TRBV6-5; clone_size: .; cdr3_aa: CASSSTLNTEAFF; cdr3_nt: TGTGCCAGCAGTTCGACGTTGAACACTGAAGCTTTCTTT
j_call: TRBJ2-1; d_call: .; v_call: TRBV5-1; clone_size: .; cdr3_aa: CASSLGPDQFF; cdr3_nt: TGCGCCAGCAGCTTGGGGCCAGATCAGTTCTTC
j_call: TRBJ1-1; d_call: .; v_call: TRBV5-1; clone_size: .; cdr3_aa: CASSFLGTAEAFF; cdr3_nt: TGCGCCAGCAGCTTTCTTGGGACGGCTGAAGCTTTCTTT
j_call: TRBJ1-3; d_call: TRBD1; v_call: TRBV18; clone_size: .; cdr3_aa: CASSPRTKGASGNTIYF; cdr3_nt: TGTGCCAGCTCACCGCGTACAAAGGGGGCATCCGGAAACACCATATATTTT
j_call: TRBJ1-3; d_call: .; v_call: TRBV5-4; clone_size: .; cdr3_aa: CASSPPGAGGSGNTIYF; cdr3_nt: TGTGCCAGCAGCCCCCCGGGCGCCGGAGGGTCTGGAAACACCATATATTTT
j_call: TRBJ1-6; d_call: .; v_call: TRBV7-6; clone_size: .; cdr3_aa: CASRATDSYNSPLHF; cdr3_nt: TGTGCCAGCAGAGCGACAGATTCCTATAATTCACCCCTCCACTTT
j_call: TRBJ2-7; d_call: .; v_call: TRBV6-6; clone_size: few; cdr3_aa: CASSYSSGTSYEQYF; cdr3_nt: TGTGCCAGCAGTTACTCATCAGGGACGAGTTACGAGCAGTACTTC
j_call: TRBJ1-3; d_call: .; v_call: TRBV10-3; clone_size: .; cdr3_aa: CAISESGPISGNTIYF; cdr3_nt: TGTGCCATCAGTGAGTCGGGACCGATCTCTGGAAACACCATATATTTT